The 10 T cell receptor beta chains presented below share a single source sample, sequenced in a study of T cell changes during pregnancy in multiple sclerosis. TCRdb's table, derived via immunoSEQ multiplex PCR, lists solely in-frame clones and lacks some. The sample lists about 42,000 clones, more than 85% occurring once. The sample consisted of CD4+ T cells from peripheral blood mononuclear cells, taken after pregnancy. The source of these receptors is a female donor in good health, enrolled as a control in a pregnancy study.

This chain joins TRBV5-1 and TRBJ2-5; 7 positions agree with TRBD2. The CDR3 loop spans 13 amino acids. Germline CDR1 SGHRS, CDR2 YFSETQ. Trimming at V came to 5 bases and at J to 3 bases, leaving 4 bases not matched to a gene. This CDR3 reads CASSNLAEETQYF. DNA for the CDR3: TGCGCCAGCAGTAATCTAGCGGAAGAGACCCAGTACTTC.

This sequence joins TRBV11-2 and TRBJ2-3; 7 nucleotides match TRBD1. Germline-derived CDR1 and CDR2 are SGHAT and FQNNGV. The CDR3 contains 16 residues. The junction had 10 bases not matched to a gene; V was cut back by 4 bases and J by 3 bases. CDR3 residues: CASSSRRDSVTDTQYF. CDR3 bases: TGTGCCAGCAGCTCTCGCCGGGACAGTGTAACAGATACGCAGTATTTT.

This clone was detected a few times. J is TRBJ2-7 and V is TRBV29-1; TRBD1 aligns across 7 bases. The trim removed 4 bases at V and 6 bases at J, leaving 6 bases unmatched. CDR3 length: 12 amino acids. CDR1 and CDR2 from the germline V gene are SQVTM and ANQGSEA. The CDR3 DNA follows: TGCAGCGTTGCGGGACAGTTACCCGAGCAGTACTTC. Its translation: CSVAGQLPEQYF.

J is TRBJ2-6 and V is TRBV28, with D possibly matching TRBD1 (6 bases). V lost 2 bases and J lost 4, with 9 bases in between. CDR3 length: 15 amino acids. Germline values: CDR1 MDHEN, CDR2 SYDVKM. The CDR3 DNA reads as TGTGCCAGCAGTTTAGCAGGGGTAGGGGCCAACGTCCTGACTTTC. It specifies CASSLAGVGANVLTF.

The CDR3 loop is CASSQAGRYNEQFF. CDR3 nucleotide sequence: TGTGCCAGCAGCCAAGCTGGCAGATACAATGAGCAGTTCTTC. The gene calls are TRBV14 and TRBJ2-1; D is ambiguous. With 1 base removed from V and 4 bases from J, the gap between germline ends came to 8 bases. This CDR3 has 14 residues. Per germline, CDR1 SGHDN and CDR2 FVKESK.

The genes are TRBV10-3 and TRBJ2-3, with 9 positions matching TRBD2. The CDR3 is made up of 18 amino acids. V lost 6 bases, J lost 0 bases, and 13 bases stayed unmatched. Germline assignment: CDR1 ENHRY and CDR2 SYGVKD. CDR3 in amino acids: CAISSAGGPSPSTDTQYF. The CDR3 DNA is TGTGCCATCAGCTCCGCGGGAGGGCCCTCACCCAGCACAGATACGCAGTATTTT.

Here the CDR3 DNA reads TGTGCCATCGGGGAGGGGAGAACCGCTGGGGAGCAGTACTTC. This sequence encodes CAIGEGRTAGEQYF. The chain recombines TRBV10-3 with TRBJ2-7, with 7 positions matching TRBD2. After removal of 8 bases from V and 7 bases from J, the junction contained 14 bases not matched to a gene. CDR3 length: 14 residues. CDR1 ENHRY and CDR2 SYGVKD come from the germline V gene.

V gene TRBV11-3 combines with J gene TRBJ2-3; D might be TRBD2 (5 bases). The V end lost 0 bases, the J end lost 2 bases, and 6 bases lay between the germline ends. The CDR3 sequence is 14 residues long. The germline CDR1 and CDR2 sequences are SGHNT and YENEEA. As DNA, the CDR3 is TGTGCCAGCAGCTTAGACGGGAACACAGATACGCAGTATTTT. Amino acids: CASSLDGNTDTQYF. The full variable domain, rest sourced from reference TRBV11-3 and TRBJ2-3, is EAGVVQSPRYKIIEKKQPVAFWCNPISGHNTLYWYLQNLGQGPELLIRYENEEAVDDSQLPKDRFSAERLKGVDSTLKIQPAELGDSAVYLCASSLDGNTDTQYFGPGTRLTVL.

This sequence joins TRBV11-2 and TRBJ2-1; 12 bases are shared with TRBD2. This CDR3 comprises 19 residues. With V trimmed by 5 bases and J by 7 bases, 18 bases remained unmatched. Per germline, CDR1 SGHAT and CDR2 FQNNGV. In nucleotides, the CDR3 is TGTGCCAGCAGCACACTAGCGGGAGGCGAGGGTAAGGAAGGGAATGAGCAGTTCTTC. It yields the protein CASSTLAGGEGKEGNEQFF. Filled out from reference TRBV11-2 and TRBJ2-1, the complete variable domain reads EAGVAQSPRYKIIEKRQSVAFWCNPISGHATLYWYQQILGQGPKLLIQFQNNGVVDDSQLPKDRFSAERLKGVDSTLKIQPAKLEDSAVYLCASSTLAGGEGKEGNEQFFGPGTRLTVL.

The rearrangement links TRBV6-1 to TRBJ2-1; possibly TRBD2 for D (7 bases). The V and J ends lost 2 bases and 7 bases respectively, with 18 bases between them. The CDR3 is 16 amino acids. Germline CDR1 reads MNHNS; CDR2 reads SASEGT. In DNA, the CDR3 is TGTGCCAGCAGTGAATTAGGGGGAGGGCCGTTGAATGAGCAGTTCTTC. Its translation is CASSELGGGPLNEQFF.